Listed here are 23 T cell receptor beta chains from one sample, sequenced in a study of blood T cell repertoires in COVID-19. Data came from immunoSEQ multiplex PCR; TCRdb stores just in-frame clones and leaves some out. The data contain some 100,000 clones, approximately 80% of them singletons. The sequenced sample was peripheral blood. The receptor set was obtained from a human donor in a cohort sampled during active COVID-19.

In this sample, this clone turned up a few times. J is TRBJ2-1 and V is TRBV4-1; D remains unclear. This CDR3 comprises 15 residues. Trimming stripped 4 bases from V and 7 bases from J, with 17 bases between. Germline lookup yields CDR1 MGHRA and CDR2 YSYEKL. In nucleotides, the CDR3 is TGCGCCAGCAGCCCCCGAGCGTCGGCGGTGAATGAGCAGTTCTTC. Translation gives CASSPRASAVNEQFF.

The chain links TRBV2 to TRBJ2-7; TRBD1 is a possible D gene (5 bases). Germline V gene data show CDR1 as SNHLY and CDR2 as FYNNEI. The CDR3 is made up of 13 amino acids. V was cut by 7 bases and J by 5 bases, with 15 bases left in between. CDR3 bases: TGTGCCAGCAATTCCCAGGGCAGAAACGAGCAGTACTTC. Translation gives CASNSQGRNEQYF. Full variable domain (remainder filled in from reference TRBV2 and TRBJ2-7): EPEVTQTPSHQVTQMGQEVILRCVPISNHLYFYWYRQILGQKVEFLVSFYNNEISEKSEIFDDQFSVERPDGSNFTLKIRSTKLEDSAMYFCASNSQGRNEQYFGPGTRLTVT.

The rearrangement joins TRBV4-2 to TRBJ2-3, with 9 bases aligning to TRBD2. V dropped 4 bases and J dropped 3; count of bases not matched to a gene: 8. This CDR3 has 16 residues. The V gene's germline CDR1 is LGHNA and CDR2 YNFKEQ. This CDR3 is CASSRLSGGGTDTQYF. The CDR3 DNA follows: TGTGCCAGCAGCCGCCTTAGCGGGGGAGGAACAGATACGCAGTATTTT.

This clone appeared a single time. The chain couples TRBV9 to TRBJ2-3; 8 bases align to TRBD1. The germline V gene has CDR1 SGDLS and CDR2 YYNGEE. V was clipped by 3 bases and J by 7 bases; unmatched bases: 7. This CDR3 is 14 amino acids long. CDR3 residues: CASSARGPLNTQYF. In DNA, the CDR3 is TGTGCCAGCAGCGCCAGGGGGCCTCTCAATACGCAGTATTTT.

This sequence joins TRBV27 and TRBJ2-1; 7 bases map to TRBD2. This CDR3 spans 19 amino acids. The germline CDR1 and CDR2 sequences are MNHEY and SMNVEV (reference sequence). V lost 3 bases and J lost 9; bases outside the gene matches: 23. The CDR3 region is CASSFRQKFGGEARGEQFF. The DNA for the CDR3 is TGTGCCAGCAGTTTTCGACAAAAGTTTGGGGGGGAAGCTCGGGGTGAGCAGTTCTTC.

This chain links TRBV19 with TRBJ2-3, with TRBD2 identical over 8 bases. Germline CDR1 and CDR2: LNHDA and SQIVND (reference sequence). This CDR3 has 12 amino acids. V lost 6 bases and J lost 9; bases outside the gene matches: 5. CDR3 DNA sequence: TGTGCCAGTAGCCACACTAGCGGCACGCAGTATTTT. Translation gives CASSHTSGTQYF.

The rearrangement joins TRBV6-5 to TRBJ2-7; 7 nucleotides line up with TRBD2. This CDR3 has 15 amino acids. In germline, CDR1 is MNHEY, CDR2 SVGAGI. V lost 5 bases to trimming and J lost 6 bases; unmatched junction nucleotides: 13. CDR3 in amino acids: CASSTQGRAFGEQYF. The CDR3 bases are TGTGCCAGCAGTACCCAAGGGAGGGCATTCGGCGAGCAGTACTTC.

The rearrangement links TRBV4-2 to TRBJ2-1, with 10 bases identical to TRBD1. The CDR3 totals 16 residues. The germline gives CDR1 LGHNA, CDR2 YNFKEQ. V lost 1 base and J lost 2; bases outside the gene matches: 2. The CDR3 nucleotides are TGTGCCAGCAGCCAAGGAGACAGGGGGCCCTACAATGAGCAGTTCTTC. It codes for CASSQGDRGPYNEQFF.

The V and J genes are TRBV5-1 and TRBJ2-2, with 7 positions matching TRBD2. The junction had 6 bases not matched to a gene; V was cut back by 4 bases and J by 0 bases. The CDR3 runs to 16 residues. Germline V gene data show CDR1 as SGHRS and CDR2 as YFSETQ. CDR3 DNA sequence: TGCGCCAGCAGCAAGAGACTAGCCTCGAACACCGGGGAGCTGTTTTTT. Amino acid sequence: CASSKRLASNTGELFF.

J is TRBJ2-2 and V is TRBV5-1; TRBD2 might be the D (6 bases). Germline CDR1 reads SGHRS; CDR2 reads YFSETQ. The CDR3 has 15 amino acids. Trimming took off 0 bases at V and 5 bases at J, with 11 bases between the two ends. CDR3 DNA sequence: TGCGCCAGCAGCTTGGGACTAGTCGGAACCGGGGAGCTGTTTTTT. Translation: CASSLGLVGTGELFF.

The V call is TRBV5-1, the J call TRBJ2-4; TRBD2 might be the D (5 bases). This CDR3 has 13 amino acids. CDR1 SGHRS and CDR2 YFSETQ come from the germline V gene. V was pared by 2 bases and J by 6 bases, with 9 bases between. CDR3 loop: CASSFTDLNIQYF. DNA for the CDR3: TGCGCCAGCAGCTTCACGGACTTAAACATTCAGTACTTC.

The chain uses TRBV5-5 and TRBJ1-2; 9 bases line up with TRBD1. The CDR3 is 14 amino acids. Germline loops: CDR1 SGHKS, CDR2 YYEKEE (reference sequence). With V trimmed by 2 bases and J by 8 bases, 7 bases remained unmatched. CDR3 bases: TGTGCCAGCAGCTTTTGGACAGGGGCGAACGGCTACACCTTC. Protein sequence: CASSFWTGANGYTF.

As regards this clone: The junction differs from germline at one of its ends, possibly a read error. V gene TRBV2 combines with J gene TRBJ1-4; D unclear. Germline CDR1 is SNHLY and CDR2 is FYNNEI. The CDR3 consists of 11 residues. The DNA for the CDR3 is TGTGCCAGCAGTGGTGGCGGGAAAAAAGGTTTT. Protein sequence: CASSGGGKKGF.

The V call is TRBV11-2, the J call TRBJ2-3, with 7 bases that match TRBD1. There are 13 residues in the CDR3. Looked up from germline, CDR1 is SGHAT and CDR2 is FQNNGV. V trimming: 3 bases; J trimming: 5 bases; junction bases outside the gene matches: 2. The CDR3 spells CASSFTGVDTQYF. In nucleotides, the CDR3 is TGTGCCAGCAGCTTTACAGGGGTAGATACGCAGTATTTT.

The V gene is TRBV6-5, the J gene TRBJ2-7, with 7 bases fitting TRBD1. The length of the CDR3 is 13 residues. Per the germline V gene, CDR1 is MNHEY and CDR2 is SVGAGI. Unmatched junction bases numbered 5, after V lost 6 bases and J lost 3 bases. The CDR3 spells CASSGTAFYEQYF. CDR3 DNA sequence: TGTGCCAGCAGCGGGACAGCGTTCTACGAGCAGTACTTC.

The chain uses TRBV9 and TRBJ2-1; D unresolved. The CDR3 has 13 residues. Germline V gene sequence: CDR1 SGDLS, CDR2 YYNGEE. Trimming stripped 0 bases from V and 3 bases from J, with 4 bases between. CDR3 sequence: CASSVALYNEQFF. The DNA of the CDR3 is TGTGCCAGCAGCGTAGCCCTCTACAATGAGCAGTTCTTC.

The chain has TRBV5-1 and TRBJ1-2, with TRBD1 as a possible D gene (6 bases). CDR3 size: 14 residues. The germline CDR1 and CDR2 sequences are SGHRS and YFSETQ. V gave up 4 bases and J gave up 3 bases, with 13 bases separating them. CDR3 DNA sequence: TGCGCCAGCAGCCCACTTTCAGGGGACTATGGCTACACCTTC. This codes for CASSPLSGDYGYTF.

This clone came up many times. V usage is TRBV2 and J usage is TRBJ2-2, with 8 bases that match TRBD1. J gave up 4 bases and V 7 bases, and 5 bases lay outside the gene matches. There are 14 residues in the CDR3. Per germline, CDR1 SNHLY and CDR2 FYNNEI. CDR3 DNA: TGTGCCAGCAACCTGGACAGGGCCACCGGGGAGCTGTTTTTT. Amino acids: CASNLDRATGELFF.

In its sample, this clone was seen a few times. This chain uses TRBV2 with TRBJ1-6; D is uncertain. The V end was cut by 2 bases, the J end by 9 bases, with 14 bases between. From germline, CDR1 is SNHLY and CDR2 FYNNEI. CDR3 length equals 15 residues. The CDR3 DNA is TGTGCCAGCAGTGAAAGCTTAGGTTGGGCTTCACCCCTCCACTTT. Protein product: CASSESLGWASPLHF.

This clone was observed a handful of times. V is TRBV28 and J is TRBJ2-6; 9 nucleotides align to TRBD2. The trim removed 3 bases at V and 3 bases at J, leaving 3 bases unmatched. Germline lookup yields CDR1 MDHEN and CDR2 SYDVKM. The CDR3 length is 16 residues. CDR3 residues: CASSFSGSRGANVLTF. The CDR3 DNA is TGTGCCAGCAGTTTTAGCGGGAGCCGTGGGGCCAACGTCCTGACTTTC. The full variable domain, in which reference TRBV28 and TRBJ2-6 provide the parts outside the CDR3, is DVKVTQSSRYLVKRTGEKVFLECVQDMDHENMFWYRQDPGLGLRLIYFSYDVKMKEKGDIPEGYSVSREKKERFSLILESASTNQTSMYLCASSFSGSRGANVLTFGAGSRLTVL.

The chain carries TRBV4-1 and TRBJ2-1, with D possibly matching TRBD1 (6 bases). This CDR3 is 15 amino acids long. The germline V gene encodes CDR1 MGHRA and CDR2 YSYEKL. Between the trimmed V and J ends, which lost 6 bases and 3 bases, there was a span of 15 bases. The CDR3 coding sequence is TGCGCCAGCAGTTATGACAGGACCTTCTACAATGAGCAGTTCTTC. Translated, it gives CASSYDRTFYNEQFF.

This rearrangement joins TRBV19 to TRBJ2-1; the D gene is possibly TRBD1 (5 bases). Germline CDR1 is LNHDA and CDR2 is SQIVND (reference sequence). CDR3 size: 12 residues. V gave up 8 bases and J gave up 5 bases, with 10 bases separating them. The CDR3 region has the DNA TGTGCCAGTCGTGACAGAAACAATGAGCAGTTCTTC. Translating gives CASRDRNNEQFF.

This clone was seen a single time. The chain employs TRBV18 and TRBJ2-2, with D possibly TRBD1 on 6 matching bases. The V end lost 0 bases, the J end lost 2 bases, and 10 bases lay between the germline ends. The CDR3 has 16 residues. The germline V gene encodes CDR1 KGHSH and CDR2 LQKENI. The CDR3 DNA follows: TGTGCCAGCTCACCACCACAGGGCAGAAACACCGGGGAGCTGTTTTTT. Translated, it gives CASSPPQGRNTGELFF.